These 2 T cell receptor beta chains were sequenced from one sample in a study of neoadjuvant anti-PD-1 for oral cavity cancer. Measured with immunoSEQ multiplex PCR; TCRdb has only the in-frame clones, and not every one. The sample includes 13,000 to 15,000 clones, approximately 70% seen only once; the top ten take approximately 3%. The specimen was PBMCs, collected before nivolumab (anti-PD-1) treatment. These receptors all come from a person aged 35 to 85 with oral cavity squamous cell carcinoma.

This chain joins TRBV2 and TRBJ2-7; TRBD1 aligns across 7 bases. Germline CDR1 is SNHLY and CDR2 is FYNNEI. V dropped 7 bases and J dropped 0; count of bases not matched to a gene: 6. This CDR3 contains 14 residues. Written as DNA, the CDR3 is TGTGCCAGCAATGGCAGGGACAGCTCCTACGAGCAGTACTTC. This codes for CASNGRDSSYEQYF.

The V and J genes are TRBV14 and TRBJ1-1, with 9 bases identical to TRBD1. Germline V gene lookup returns CDR1 SGHDN and CDR2 FVKESK. V shed 6 bases and J 0 bases; nucleotides not matched to a gene: 8. The CDR3 is made up of 16 amino acids. The CDR3 coding sequence is TGTGCCAGCAGAGAATACAGGGGGCGGATGAACACTGAAGCTTTCTTT. Residues: CASREYRGRMNTEAFF.